This entry describes one T cell receptor beta chain. Its antigen is still unknown. This sample stems from a study of cytomegalovirus exposure and HLA in healthy donors. Findings and limits, study-wide: CMV serostatus was the sole immune exposure data available. Sequence variants that were highly shared formed a cluster that was likely a sequencing artifact. Donors belonging to an Asian-associated ancestry cluster reportedly showed fewer N-insertions in productive TCRs than the approximately 700-donor mean, according to what a later analysis found.

Amplification used 60 Vbeta primers and 13 Jbeta primers. Method: immunoSEQ multiplex PCR; TCRdb's copy keeps in-frame clones and lacks some. Here the sample table reports 120,000 to 150,000 clones. Healthy bone marrow donors supplied every sample. Sequenced sample: PBMCs. The clonotype originates from a woman younger than 30 in good health and CMV-seronegative.

The CDR3 coding sequence is TGTGCCAGCAGTAGACAGGGAAGGGTGCATGAGCAGTTCTTC. Translating gives CASSRQGRVHEQFF. The rearrangement uses TRBV6-5 and TRBJ2-1; TRBD1 aligns across 7 bases. Germline assignment: CDR1 MNHEY and CDR2 SVGAGI. J lost 8 bases, V lost 5 bases, and 9 bases had no gene match. CDR3 length equals 14 residues.